This T cell receptor (beta chain) came from a study of blood T cell repertoires in COVID-19. Overall study: Sources were T cells, B-cell-depleted T cells, or PBMCs; the material itself was cDNA or gDNA.

Unmatched junction bases numbered 3, after V lost 4 bases and J lost 4 bases. Germline CDR1 and CDR2: SNHLY and FYNNEI. The CDR3 has 13 amino acids. In the study's own analysis: The authors estimated nucleated cell counts from reference gene primer amplification. Some clones are missing from TCRdb's copy, which holds only in-frame ones; the method was immunoSEQ multiplex PCR. That table gives V, J and clone size, and the DNA gave D and trimming. The profile shows 200,000 or so clones, around 81% of them singletons. Study members were between about 18 and 89 years old and lived in approximately 25 US regions. Donors of Cohort 3 who recovered were those that had two negative PCRs, clearance, or symptom resolution. With respect to this clone: Other nucleotide sequences in the sample specify the same CDR3.

V usage is TRBV2 and J usage is TRBJ1-1, with 7 nucleotides matching TRBD1. The clonotype comes from a man aged 35 to 55 who had recovered from COVID-19. Sequenced sample: PBMCs or T cells enriched from blood (not recorded which). CDR3 sequence (DNA): TGTGCCAGCAGTGTACAGGGGTCCACTGAAGCTTTCTTT. Residues: CASSVQGSTEAFF. The variable domain in full, completed from reference TRBV2 and TRBJ1-1, reads EPEVTQTPSHQVTQMGQEVILRCVPISNHLYFYWYRQILGQKVEFLVSFYNNEISEKSEIFDDQFSVERPDGSNFTLKIRSTKLEDSAMYFCASSVQGSTEAFFGQGTRLTVV.